This TCR beta chain comes out of a study of human T cells and chemical hapten exposure. Noted time point: patch test 1, 2 weeks after DPC sensitization. The treatment is: therapeutic diphenylcyclopropenone sensitization with weekly scalp DPC. The CDR3 runs 17 residues. Germline CDR1 is DFQATT and CDR2 is SNEGSKA (reference sequence). V lost 0 bases to trimming and J lost 9 bases; unmatched junction nucleotides: 15. Via MiXCR, TCRdb re-called the RACE reads, giving one row per CDR3 protein. Found here are some 79,000 distinct CDR3 sequences, approximately 8% of them singletons; the top ten hold roughly 1.4%. This clonotype was seen repeatedly, ten times or more.

The sample was whole blood, taken in connection with sensitization to the hapten diphenylcyclopropenone (DPC). V usage is TRBV20-1 and J usage is TRBJ2-7; 12 bases match TRBD1. This TCR was sampled from a woman aged 25 to 39 with alopecia areata. Some clones in this sample may be carry-over from other donors' samples. This CDR3 is CSARDPGGQGASSGQYF. DNA for the CDR3: TGCAGTGCTAGAGACCCTGGGGGACAGGGGGCTAGTTCCGGGCAGTACTTC.